This TCR beta chain is drawn from a study of blood T cell repertoires in COVID-19. At the level of the study: Sites across the United States, Italy and Spain contributed samples from acute and convalescent COVID-19.

The study drew participants aged about 18 to 89 years from some 23 US areas. Participant-given clinical history determined each cohort assignment. Authors' analysis steps: Quantification of nucleated cells was approximated via reference gene primer amplification. The table came from immunoSEQ multiplex PCR; TCRdb's copy has only in-frame clones and leaves some out. V, J and clone size are those of that table, while D and trimming were read from the DNA. The sample carries around 330,000 clones, more than 75% recorded once. The specimen was PBMCs or T cells enriched from blood (not recorded which). This clonotype was sampled from a man aged 55 to 70 who had recovered from COVID-19.

CDR3 in amino acids: CASSSPGLYDIQYF. The CDR3, as DNA: TGTGCCAGCAGCTCCCCTGGACTATACGACATTCAGTACTTC. The chain employs TRBV7-8 and TRBJ2-4; TRBD2 might be the D (6 bases). Germline values: CDR1 SGHVS, CDR2 FQNEAQ. V shed 4 bases and J shed 8 bases, with 15 bases lying between them. The CDR3 contains 14 residues.